The T cell receptor (beta chain) under discussion was sequenced for a study of CD8+ T cells in alopecia areata. Isolated RNA was reverse transcribed into cDNA used as the sequencing template. TCRdb's copy holds only in-frame clones and misses some; the assay was immunoSEQ multiplex PCR. The profile covers tens of thousands of clones, with roughly 28% appearing a single time and 15% taken by the ten largest. There are a few counts of this clone. The treatment here: oral pan-JAK inhibitor, 5-10 mg twice daily. In alopecia areata patients, both lesional scalp punch biopsies and peripheral blood were collected. The CDR3 length is 13 residues. Losses at the gene ends were 6 bases for V and 0 bases for J; bases not matched to a gene: 1. The germline CDR1 and CDR2 sequences are SQVTM and ANQGSEA.

The receptor's source is a human donor with alopecia areata. Sample: CD8+ T cells sorted from blood, taken at week 4, from a patient treated with tofacitinib. This rearrangement joins TRBV29-1 to TRBJ2-2; the match to TRBD1 covers 7 bases. CDR3 nucleotide sequence: TGCAGCGTGACAGGGTCGAACACCGGGGAGCTGTTTTTT. Its protein product is CSVTGSNTGELFF.